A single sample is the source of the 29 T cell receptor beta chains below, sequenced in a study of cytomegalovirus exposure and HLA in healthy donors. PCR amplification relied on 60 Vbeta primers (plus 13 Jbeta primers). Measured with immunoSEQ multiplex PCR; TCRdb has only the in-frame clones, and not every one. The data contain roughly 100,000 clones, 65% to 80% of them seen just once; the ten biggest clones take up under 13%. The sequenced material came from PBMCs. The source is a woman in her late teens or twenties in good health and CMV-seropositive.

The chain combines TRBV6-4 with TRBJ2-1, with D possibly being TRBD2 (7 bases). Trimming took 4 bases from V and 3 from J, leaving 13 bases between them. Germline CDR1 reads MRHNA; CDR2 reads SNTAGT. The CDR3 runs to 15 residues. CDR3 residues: CASSARGADYNEQFF. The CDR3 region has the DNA TGTGCCAGCAGTGCCCGGGGGGCCGACTACAATGAGCAGTTCTTC.

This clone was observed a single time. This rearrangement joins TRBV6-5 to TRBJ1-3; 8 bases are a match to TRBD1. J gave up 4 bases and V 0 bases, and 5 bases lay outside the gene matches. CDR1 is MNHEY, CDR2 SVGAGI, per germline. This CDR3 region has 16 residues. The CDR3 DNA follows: TGTGCCAGCAGTTACTCGACAGGGGATATAGGAAACACCATATATTTT. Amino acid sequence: CASSYSTGDIGNTIYF.

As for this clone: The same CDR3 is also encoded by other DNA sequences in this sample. The DNA of the CDR3 is TGCGCCAGCAGCTCTACCGGGACTAGCGCCAATGAGCAGTTCTTC. Its translation is CASSSTGTSANEQFF. The V and J genes are TRBV5-1 and TRBJ2-1; 10 nucleotides align to TRBD2. Germline lookup yields CDR1 SGHRS and CDR2 YFSETQ. J was trimmed by 6 bases and V by 3 bases; bases with no gene match: 6. The CDR3 spans 15 residues.

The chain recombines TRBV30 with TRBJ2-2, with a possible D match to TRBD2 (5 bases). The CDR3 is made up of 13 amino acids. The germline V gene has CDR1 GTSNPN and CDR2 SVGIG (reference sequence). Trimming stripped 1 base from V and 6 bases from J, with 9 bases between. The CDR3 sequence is CAWSGVGAGELFF. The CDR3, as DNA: TGTGCCTGGAGTGGGGTCGGGGCCGGGGAGCTGTTTTTT. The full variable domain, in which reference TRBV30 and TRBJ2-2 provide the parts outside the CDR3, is SQTIHQWPATLVQPVGSPLSLECTVEGTSNPNLYWYRQAAGRGLQLLFYSVGIGQISSEVPQNLSASRPQDRQFILSSKKLLLSDSGFYLCAWSGVGAGELFFGEGSRLTVL.

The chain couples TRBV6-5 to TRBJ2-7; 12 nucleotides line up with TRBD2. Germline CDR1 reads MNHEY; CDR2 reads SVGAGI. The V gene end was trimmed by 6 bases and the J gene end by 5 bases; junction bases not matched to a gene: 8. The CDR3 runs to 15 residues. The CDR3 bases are TGTGCCAGCAGCCAACACGGGACTAGCGGGCACGAGCAGTACTTC. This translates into CASSQHGTSGHEQYF.

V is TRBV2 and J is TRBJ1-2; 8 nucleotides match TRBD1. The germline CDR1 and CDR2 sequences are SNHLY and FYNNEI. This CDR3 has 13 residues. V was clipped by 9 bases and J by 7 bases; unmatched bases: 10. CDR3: CARATGDEGGYTF. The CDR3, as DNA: TGTGCCAGGGCGACAGGGGATGAAGGTGGCTACACCTTC.

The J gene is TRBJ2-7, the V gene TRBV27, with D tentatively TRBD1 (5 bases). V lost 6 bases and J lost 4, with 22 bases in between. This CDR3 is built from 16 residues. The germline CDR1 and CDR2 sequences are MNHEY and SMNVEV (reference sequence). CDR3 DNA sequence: TGTGCCAGCAGCACATCATACAGGCAGGAGACGTACGAGCAGTACTTC. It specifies CASSTSYRQETYEQYF.

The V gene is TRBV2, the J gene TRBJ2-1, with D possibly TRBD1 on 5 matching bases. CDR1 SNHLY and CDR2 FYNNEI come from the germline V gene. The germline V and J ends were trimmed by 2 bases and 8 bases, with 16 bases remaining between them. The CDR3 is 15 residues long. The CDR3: CASSELGRVKDEQFF. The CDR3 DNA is TGTGCCAGCAGTGAACTGGGCAGGGTAAAGGATGAGCAGTTCTTC.

The CDR3 protein is CASGNPREQYF. The CDR3 DNA follows: TGTGCCAGCGGCAATCCGAGGGAGCAGTACTTC. The chain recombines TRBV27 with TRBJ2-7, with no clear D. With 8 bases removed from V and 7 bases from J, the gap between germline ends came to 12 bases. The germline V gene encodes CDR1 MNHEY and CDR2 SMNVEV (reference sequence). CDR3 length: 11 amino acids.

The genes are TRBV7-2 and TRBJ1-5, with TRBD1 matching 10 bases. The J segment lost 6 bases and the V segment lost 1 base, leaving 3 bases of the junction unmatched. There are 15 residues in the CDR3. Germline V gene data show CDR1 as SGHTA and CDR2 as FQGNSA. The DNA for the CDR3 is TGTGCCAGCAGCTTAGACGGGACAGGGGCTCAGCCCCAGCATTTT. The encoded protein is CASSLDGTGAQPQHF. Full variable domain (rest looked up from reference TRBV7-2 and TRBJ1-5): GAGVSQSPSNKVTEKGKDVELRCDPISGHTALYWYRQSLGQGLEFLIYFQGNSAPDKSGLPSDRFSAERTGGSVSTLTIQRTQQEDSAVYLCASSLDGTGAQPQHFGDGTRLSIL.

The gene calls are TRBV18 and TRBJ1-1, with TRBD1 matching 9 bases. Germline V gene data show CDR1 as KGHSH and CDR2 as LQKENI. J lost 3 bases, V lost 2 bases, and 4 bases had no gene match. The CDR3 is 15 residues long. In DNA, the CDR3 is TGTGCCAGCTCACCATCGACAGGGGGAGACACTGAAGCTTTCTTT. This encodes CASSPSTGGDTEAFF. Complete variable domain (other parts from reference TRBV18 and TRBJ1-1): NAGVMQNPRHLVRRRGQEARLRCSPMKGHSHVYWYRQLPEEGLKFMVYLQKENIIDESGMPKERFSAEFPKEGPSILRIQQVVRGDSAAYFCASSPSTGGDTEAFFGQGTRLTVV.

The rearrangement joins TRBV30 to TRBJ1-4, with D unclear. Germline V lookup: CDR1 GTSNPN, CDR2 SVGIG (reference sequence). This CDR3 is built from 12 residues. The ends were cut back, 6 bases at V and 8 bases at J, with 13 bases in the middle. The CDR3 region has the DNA TGTGCCTGCCGCCGCACAGAGGAAAAACTGTTTTTT. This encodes CACRRTEEKLFF. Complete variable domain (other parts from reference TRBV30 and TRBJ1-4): SQTIHQWPATLVQPVGSPLSLECTVEGTSNPNLYWYRQAAGRGLQLLFYSVGIGQISSEVPQNLSASRPQDRQFILSSKKLLLSDSGFYLCACRRTEEKLFFGSGTQLSVL.

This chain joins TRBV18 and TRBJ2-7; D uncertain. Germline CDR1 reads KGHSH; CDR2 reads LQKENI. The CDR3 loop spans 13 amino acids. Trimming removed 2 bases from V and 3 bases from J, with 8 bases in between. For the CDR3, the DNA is TGTGCCAGCTCACCAAGCACAGACTACGAGCAGTACTTC. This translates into CASSPSTDYEQYF.

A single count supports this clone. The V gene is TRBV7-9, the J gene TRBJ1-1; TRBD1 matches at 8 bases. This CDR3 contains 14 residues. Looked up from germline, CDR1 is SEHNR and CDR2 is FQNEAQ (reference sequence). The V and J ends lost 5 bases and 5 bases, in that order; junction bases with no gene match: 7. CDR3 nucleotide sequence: TGTGCCAGCAGCGAACAGGGGGAGTGGACTGAAGCTTTCTTT. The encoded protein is CASSEQGEWTEAFF.

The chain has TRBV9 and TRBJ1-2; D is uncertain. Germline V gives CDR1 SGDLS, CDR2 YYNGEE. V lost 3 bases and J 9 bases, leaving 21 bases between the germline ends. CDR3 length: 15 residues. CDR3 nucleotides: TGTGCCAGCAGCGGGAGAGGACTCCTCACACCAAGCTACACCTTC. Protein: CASSGRGLLTPSYTF.

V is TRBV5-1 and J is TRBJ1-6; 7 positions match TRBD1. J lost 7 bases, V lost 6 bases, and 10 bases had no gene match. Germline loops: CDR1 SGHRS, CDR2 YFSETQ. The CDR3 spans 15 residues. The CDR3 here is CASTLTGMENSPLHF. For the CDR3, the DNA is TGCGCCAGCACCCTGACAGGGATGGAGAATTCACCCCTCCACTTT.

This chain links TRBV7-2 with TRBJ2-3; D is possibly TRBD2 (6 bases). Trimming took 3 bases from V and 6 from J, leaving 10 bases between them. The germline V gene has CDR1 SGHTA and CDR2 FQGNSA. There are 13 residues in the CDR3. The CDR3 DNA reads TGTGCCAGCAGCTTTTTGGGGAGGGATACGCAGTATTTT. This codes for CASSFLGRDTQYF.

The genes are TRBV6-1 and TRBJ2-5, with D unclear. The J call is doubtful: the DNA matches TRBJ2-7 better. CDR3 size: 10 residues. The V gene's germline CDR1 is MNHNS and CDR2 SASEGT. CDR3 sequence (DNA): TGTGCCAGCCGGTTCTACGAGCAGTACTTC. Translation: CASRFYEQYF.

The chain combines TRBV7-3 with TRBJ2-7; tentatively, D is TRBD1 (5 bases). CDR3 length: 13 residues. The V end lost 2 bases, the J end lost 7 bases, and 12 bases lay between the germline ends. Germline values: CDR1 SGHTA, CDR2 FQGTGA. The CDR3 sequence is CASSLGAGQEQYF. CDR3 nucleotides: TGTGCCAGCAGCTTAGGGGCAGGCCAGGAGCAGTACTTC. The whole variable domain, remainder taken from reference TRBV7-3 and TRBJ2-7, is GAGVSQTPSNKVTEKGKYVELRCDPISGHTALYWYRQSLGQGPEFLIYFQGTGAADDSGLPNDRFFAVRPEGSVSTLKIQRTERGDSAVYLCASSLGAGQEQYFGPGTRLTVT.

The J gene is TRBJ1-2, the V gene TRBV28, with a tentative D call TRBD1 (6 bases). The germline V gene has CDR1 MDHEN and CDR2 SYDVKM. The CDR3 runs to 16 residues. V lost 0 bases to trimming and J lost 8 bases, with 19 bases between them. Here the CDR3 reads CASSLWELGHARGYTF. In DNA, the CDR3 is TGTGCCAGCAGTTTATGGGAGCTGGGACACGCCCGAGGCTACACCTTC.

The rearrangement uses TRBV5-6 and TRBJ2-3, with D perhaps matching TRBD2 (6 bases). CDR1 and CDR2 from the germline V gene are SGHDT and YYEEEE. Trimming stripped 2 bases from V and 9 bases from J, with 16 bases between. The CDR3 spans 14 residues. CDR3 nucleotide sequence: TGTGCCAGCAGCTTAGGAGGGTTCGGAGTCACGCAGTATTTT. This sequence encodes CASSLGGFGVTQYF.

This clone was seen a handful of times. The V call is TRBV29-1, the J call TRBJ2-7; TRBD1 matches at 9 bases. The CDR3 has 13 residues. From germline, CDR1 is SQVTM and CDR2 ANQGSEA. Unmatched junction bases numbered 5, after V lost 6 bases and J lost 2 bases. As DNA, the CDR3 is TGCAGCGTCGGGACAGGGTCGGCCTACGAGCAGTACTTC. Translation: CSVGTGSAYEQYF.

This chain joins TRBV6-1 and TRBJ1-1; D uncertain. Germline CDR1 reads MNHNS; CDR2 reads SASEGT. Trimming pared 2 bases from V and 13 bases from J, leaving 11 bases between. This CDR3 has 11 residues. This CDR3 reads CASSESPVGFF. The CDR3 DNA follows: TGTGCCAGCAGTGAATCCCCTGTCGGTTTCTTT.

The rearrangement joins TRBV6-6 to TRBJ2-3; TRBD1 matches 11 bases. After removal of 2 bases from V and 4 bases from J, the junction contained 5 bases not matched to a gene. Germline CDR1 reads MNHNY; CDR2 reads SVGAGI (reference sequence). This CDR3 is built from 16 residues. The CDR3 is CASSYTRTGGADTQYF. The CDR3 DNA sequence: TGTGCCAGCAGTTACACCCGGACAGGGGGCGCAGATACGCAGTATTTT.

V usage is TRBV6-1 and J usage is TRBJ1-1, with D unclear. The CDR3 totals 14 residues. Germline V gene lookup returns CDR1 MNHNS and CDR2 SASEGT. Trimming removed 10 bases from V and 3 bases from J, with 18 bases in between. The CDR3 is CATFPRSWYTEAFF. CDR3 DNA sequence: TGTGCCACCTTCCCTCGCAGTTGGTACACTGAAGCTTTCTTT.

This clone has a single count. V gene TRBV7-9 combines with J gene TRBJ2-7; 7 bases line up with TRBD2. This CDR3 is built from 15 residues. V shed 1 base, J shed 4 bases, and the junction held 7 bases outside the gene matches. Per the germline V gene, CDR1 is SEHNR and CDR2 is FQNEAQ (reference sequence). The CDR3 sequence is CASSLVWQGGYEQYF. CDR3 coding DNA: TGTGCCAGCAGCTTAGTCTGGCAGGGAGGGTACGAGCAGTACTTC.

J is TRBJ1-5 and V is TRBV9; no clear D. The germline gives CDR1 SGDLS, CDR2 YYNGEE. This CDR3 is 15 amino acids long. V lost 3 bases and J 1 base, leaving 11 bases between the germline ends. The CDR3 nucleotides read TGTGCCAGCAGCGCCGCAGGATCCAGCAATCAGCCCCAGCATTTT. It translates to CASSAAGSSNQPQHF.

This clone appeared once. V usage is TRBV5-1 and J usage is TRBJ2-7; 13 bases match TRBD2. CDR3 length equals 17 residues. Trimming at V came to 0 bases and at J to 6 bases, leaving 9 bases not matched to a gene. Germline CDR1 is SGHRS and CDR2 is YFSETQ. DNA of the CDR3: TGCGCCAGCAGCTTGGGACTAGCGGGGGGATTACAGGGCGAGCAGTACTTC. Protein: CASSLGLAGGLQGEQYF. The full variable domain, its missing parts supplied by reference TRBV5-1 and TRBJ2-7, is KAGVTQTPRYLIKTRGQQVTLSCSPISGHRSVSWYQQTPGQGLQFLFEYFSETQRNKGNFPGRFSGRQFSNSRSEMNVSTLELGDSALYLCASSLGLAGGLQGEQYFGPGTRLTVT.

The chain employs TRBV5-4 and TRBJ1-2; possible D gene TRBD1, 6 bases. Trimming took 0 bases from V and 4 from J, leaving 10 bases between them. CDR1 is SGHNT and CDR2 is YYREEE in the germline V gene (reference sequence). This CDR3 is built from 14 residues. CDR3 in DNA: TGTGCCAGCAGCTTGGGACAGGAGATCTATGGCTACACCTTC. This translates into CASSLGQEIYGYTF.